Detailed here is one T cell receptor (beta chain). Its target is unknown. With 60 Vbeta and 13 Jbeta primers, the PCR was carried out. The repertoire was sequenced with immunoSEQ multiplex PCR; TCRdb's copy has only in-frame clones and lacks some. Among 60,000 to 75,000 clones listed, 74% were seen once. The data derive from a study of cytomegalovirus exposure and HLA in healthy donors. Study-wide findings and caveats: It was taken for granted in presence/absence analyses that sequencing depth across donors was roughly uniform. The study labeled 180 or so TCR beta chains cytomegalovirus-associated. Most of the CMV-associated TCR beta chains (in a later analysis) appeared to be HLA-restricted.

The germline V gene has CDR1 LNHDA and CDR2 SQIVND (reference sequence). This CDR3 spans 15 amino acids. J gave up 3 bases and V 8 bases, and 10 bases lay outside the gene matches. This rearrangement joins TRBV19 to TRBJ1-1, with TRBD1 matching 9 bases. The sequence came from a woman in her sixties in good health and CMV-seropositive. The sample comprised PBMCs. Here the CDR3 DNA reads TGTGCCAGTCGAACTACCGGGACAGGGCACACTGAAGCTTTCTTT. It yields the protein CASRTTGTGHTEAFF.